This TCR beta chain was sequenced for a study of OX40 agonist ivuxolimab in advanced cancers. This CDR3 is built from 11 residues. Germline loops: CDR1 MNHEY, CDR2 SVGAGI. Profiling relied on immunoSEQ multiplex PCR, and the TCRdb table lists in-frame clones only, not all of them. The sample consists of roughly 90,000 clones, around 94% of them appearing once. This sample comprised CD4+ or CD8+ T cells sorted from blood, obtained in a trial of the OX40 agonist ivuxolimab. This clonotype was obtained from an adult with an advanced solid tumor such as melanoma, head and neck, liver or kidney cancer. The J gene is TRBJ1-2, the V gene TRBV6-5, with no clear D. The CDR3: CAAGDNYGYTF. The DNA for the CDR3 is TGTGCGGCAGGAGATAACTATGGCTACACCTTC.